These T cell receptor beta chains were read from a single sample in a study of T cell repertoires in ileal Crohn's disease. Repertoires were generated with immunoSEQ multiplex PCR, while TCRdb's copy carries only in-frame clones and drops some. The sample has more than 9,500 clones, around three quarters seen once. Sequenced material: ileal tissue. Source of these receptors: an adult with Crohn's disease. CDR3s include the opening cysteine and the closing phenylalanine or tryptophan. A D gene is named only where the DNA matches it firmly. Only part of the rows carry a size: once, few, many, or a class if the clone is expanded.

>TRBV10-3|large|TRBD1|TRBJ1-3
CAISYGTGNSGNTIYF
TGTGCCATCAGTTACGGGACAGGGAACTCTGGAAACACCATATATTTT
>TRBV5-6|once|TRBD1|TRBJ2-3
CASRIYRTGPTDTQYF
TGTGCCAGCAGAATTTATCGGACAGGGCCAACAGATACGCAGTATTTT
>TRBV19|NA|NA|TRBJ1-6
CASSIGSSPLHF
TGTGCCAGTAGCATTGGTAGTTCACCCCTCCACTTT
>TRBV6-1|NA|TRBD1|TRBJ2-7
CASSAQGAYEQYF
TGTGCCAGCAGCGCACAGGGGGCCTACGAGCAGTACTTC
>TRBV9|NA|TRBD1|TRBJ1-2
CASSPRDRGRYGYTF
TGTGCCAGCAGCCCCCGGGACAGGGGGAGGTATGGCTACACCTTC
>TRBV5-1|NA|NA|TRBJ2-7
CASSSEVISYEQYF
TGCGCCAGCAGCTCTGAGGTGATTTCCTACGAGCAGTACTTC
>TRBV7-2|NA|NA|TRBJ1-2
CASSSDRLNYGYTF
TGTGCCAGCAGCAGTGACAGGCTTAACTATGGCTACACCTTC
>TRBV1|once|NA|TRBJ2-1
CTSSLGLAGGPKRNEQFF
TGCACCAGCAGCCTTGGACTAGCGGGAGGCCCAAAGAGGAATGAGCAGTTCTTC
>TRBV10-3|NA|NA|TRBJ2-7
CAIGQNEQYF
TGTGCCATCGGACAAAACGAGCAGTACTTC
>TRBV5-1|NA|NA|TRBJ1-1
CASSSRGSNTEAFF
TGCGCCAGCAGCTCCAGGGGATCGAACACTGAAGCTTTCTTT
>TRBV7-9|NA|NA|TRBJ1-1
CASSRWPFGVAFF
TGTGCCAGCAGCCGATGGCCCTTCGGGGTGGCTTTCTTT
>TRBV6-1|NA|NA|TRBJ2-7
CASSEEPYEQYF
TGTGCCAGCAGTGAAGAGCCTTACGAGCAGTACTTC
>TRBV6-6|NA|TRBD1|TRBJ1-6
CASSYRDSNSPLHF
TGTGCCAGCAGTTACAGGGACAGTAATTCACCCCTCCACTTT
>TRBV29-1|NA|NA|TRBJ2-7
CSVGVSGYEQYF
TGCAGCGTTGGCGTCAGCGGCTACGAGCAGTACTTC
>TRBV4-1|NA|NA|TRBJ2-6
CASSPTIPGVFSGANVLTF
TGCGCCAGCAGCCCCACAATCCCCGGAGTTTTTTCTGGGGCCAACGTCCTGACTTTC
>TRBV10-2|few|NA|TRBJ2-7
CASSEGRVYTYEQYF
TGCGCCAGCAGTGAGGGCAGGGTGTACACCTACGAGCAGTACTTC
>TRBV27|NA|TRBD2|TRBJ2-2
CASSFLRGGPGELFF
TGTGCCAGCAGTTTCTTGCGGGGGGGCCCCGGGGAGCTGTTTTTT
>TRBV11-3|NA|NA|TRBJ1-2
CASSLQGQGYTF
TGTGCCAGCAGCTTACAGGGGCAAGGCTACACCTTC
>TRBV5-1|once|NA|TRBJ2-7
CASSLTPSYEQYF
TGCGCCAGCAGCTTAACACCCTCCTACGAGCAGTACTTC
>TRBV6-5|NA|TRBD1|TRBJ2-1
CASSPDRRHEQFF
TGTGCCAGCAGCCCGGACAGGCGCCATGAGCAGTTCTTC
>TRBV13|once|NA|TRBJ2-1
CASTHGRSYNEQFF
TGTGCCAGCACCCACGGGAGATCCTACAATGAGCAGTTCTTC
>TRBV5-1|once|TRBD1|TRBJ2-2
CASSLDRGPVSGELFF
TGCGCCAGCAGTTTAGACAGGGGGCCGGTATCCGGGGAGCTGTTTTTT
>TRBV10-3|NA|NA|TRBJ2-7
CAISERWGDLQYF
TGTGCCATCAGTGAGCGGTGGGGGGATCTCCAGTACTTC
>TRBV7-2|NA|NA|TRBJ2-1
CASSLIDYNEQFF
TGTGCCAGCAGCTTAATAGACTACAATGAGCAGTTCTTC
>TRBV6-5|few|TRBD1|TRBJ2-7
CASRPQGSSSYEQYF
TGTGCCAGCAGACCACAGGGGAGCAGCTCCTACGAGCAGTACTTC
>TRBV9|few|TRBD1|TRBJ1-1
CASSPRTGGTTEAFF
TGTGCCAGCAGCCCTAGGACAGGGGGCACCACTGAAGCTTTCTTT
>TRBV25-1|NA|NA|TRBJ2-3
CASREPGLATDTQYF
TGTGCCAGCAGAGAACCGGGACTCGCTACAGATACGCAGTATTTT
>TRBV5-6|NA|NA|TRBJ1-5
CASSLGGHGYQPQHF
TGTGCCAGCAGCTTGGGAGGTCATGGGTATCAGCCCCAGCATTTT
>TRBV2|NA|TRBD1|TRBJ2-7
CASTPDRASVEQYF
TGTGCCAGCACCCCGGACAGGGCAAGCGTCGAGCAGTACTTC
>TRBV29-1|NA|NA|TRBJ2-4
CSALAIAKNIQYF
TGCAGCGCGCTAGCGATAGCCAAAAACATTCAGTACTTC
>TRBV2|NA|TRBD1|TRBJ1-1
CASGETGAMNTEAFF
TGTGCCAGCGGAGAAACAGGGGCGATGAACACTGAAGCTTTCTTT